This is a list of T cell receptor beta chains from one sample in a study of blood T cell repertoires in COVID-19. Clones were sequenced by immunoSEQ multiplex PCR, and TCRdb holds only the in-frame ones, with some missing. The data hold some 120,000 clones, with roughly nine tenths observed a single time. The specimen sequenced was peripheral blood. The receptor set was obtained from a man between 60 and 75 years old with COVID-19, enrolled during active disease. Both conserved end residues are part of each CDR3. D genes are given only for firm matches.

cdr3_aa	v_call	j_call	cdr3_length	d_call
CAIIGGGSTNEKLFF	TRBV10-3	TRBJ1-4	15	.
CASSLSRTINYGYTF	TRBV7-2	TRBJ1-2	15	.
CASSSPGQGALRYGYTF	TRBV9	TRBJ1-2	17	TRBD1
CASSPGLAGDNEQFF	TRBV7-7	TRBJ2-1	15	TRBD2
CASKGASQTQYF	TRBV25-1	TRBJ2-5	12	.
CASSVGQGPGQPQHF	TRBV9	TRBJ1-5	15	TRBD1
CASATSVHSGNTIYF	TRBV7-8	TRBJ1-3	15	.
CASSQETSGRPEQYF	TRBV4-1	TRBJ2-7	15	TRBD2
CATSRGRDTEQYF	TRBV15	TRBJ2-7	13	.
CASSSSPVSNTEAFF	TRBV7-9	TRBJ1-1	15	.
CASSYAGQGADTQYF	TRBV6-5	TRBJ2-3	15	TRBD1
CASSPEAGDGYTF	TRBV28	TRBJ1-2	13	.
CASSWDRDNEQFF	TRBV11-3	TRBJ2-1	13	TRBD1
CASSFLGQGDTGELFF	TRBV11-3	TRBJ2-2	16	TRBD1
CASSSDRGLNYGYTF	TRBV7-8	TRBJ1-2	15	TRBD1
CASSLVAGPFNYGYTF	TRBV7-8	TRBJ1-2	16	.
CASSPRDRTFYEQYF	TRBV18	TRBJ2-7	15	TRBD1
CASSEAGLHNEQFF	TRBV5-1	TRBJ2-1	14	.
CASSQDSTGALSGANVLTF	TRBV4-1	TRBJ2-6	19	TRBD1
CASSLGLGRFQETQYF	TRBV7-2	TRBJ2-5	16	.
CASTSPALYNEQFF	TRBV2	TRBJ2-1	14	.
CASSRMTLTGGRSPLHF	TRBV3-1/TRBV3-2	TRBJ1-6	17	.
CASSVDAAGNTIYF	TRBV9	TRBJ1-3	14	.
CASKRQGGTEAFF	TRBV10-2	TRBJ1-1	13	TRBD1
CASRQVRTEYNEQFF	TRBV6-5	TRBJ2-1	15	.
CASSFASQWRGQDTGELFF	TRBV11-2	TRBJ2-2	19	.
CASSLSEGTGGYEQYF	TRBV27	TRBJ2-7	16	TRBD1
CASSEVGGQGGLIHSGANVLTF	TRBV2	TRBJ2-6	22	TRBD1
CASSYGQGNSPLHF	TRBV2	TRBJ1-6	14	TRBD1
CASSPTVDYGYTF	TRBV3-1/TRBV3-2	TRBJ1-2	13	.
CASSLGREDEQYF	TRBV5-4	TRBJ2-7	13	.
CASSSQGAGELFF	TRBV11-3	TRBJ2-2	13	TRBD1
CASSVLAGANAGELFF	TRBV2	TRBJ2-2	16	TRBD2
CASSLGQGDEKLFF	TRBV27	TRBJ1-4	14	TRBD1
CATSEGTGGEDTGELFF	TRBV24-1	TRBJ2-2	17	TRBD1
CASSLDRPLVNYNEQFF	TRBV7-6	TRBJ2-1	17	.
CASSLRDSYGYTF	TRBV18	TRBJ1-2	13	TRBD1
CASSMKELHGYTF	TRBV19	TRBJ1-2	13	.
CASSLTEEYEQYF	TRBV5-5	TRBJ2-7	13	.
CASSLVWVRSYEQYF	TRBV11-2	TRBJ2-7	15	.
CASSSYASGSSYNEQFF	TRBV19	TRBJ2-1	17	TRBD2
CAWSVGTVNEKLFF	TRBV30	TRBJ1-4	14	TRBD1
CASSLYYAGGGQPQHF	TRBV4-2	TRBJ1-5	16	TRBD1
CASSVVGGSSYNEQFF	TRBV9	TRBJ2-1	16	TRBD2
CASARGINTEAFF	TRBV7-3	TRBJ1-1	13	.
CASSSGLSNQPQHF	TRBV5-1	TRBJ1-5	14	.
CASSPGQSTYEQYF	TRBV4-1	TRBJ2-7	14	TRBD1